The rows below give T cell receptor beta chains drawn from one sample of a study of T cells in Graves' hyperthyroidism and ophthalmopathy. Each CDR3 protein is one row after TCRdb ran MiXCR on the multiplex PCR reads. The sample lists roughly 550,000 distinct CDR3 sequences; about 15% were seen once. Sequencing was done on a sample of blood. The receptors come from a woman in her 30s with Graves' ophthalmopathy. Both conserved end residues are part of each CDR3. The D gene is left open where the match is weak. Expanded clones get a size class; other rows say once, few or many, or leave the size out.

clone_size j_call d_call v_call cdr3_aa cdr3_nt
many TRBJ2-2 - TRBV6-2/TRBV6-3 CASSYSAFPGELFF TGTGCCAGCAGTTACTCGGCCTTTCCCGGGGAGCTGTTTTTT
- TRBJ1-3 - TRBV2 CASLGHSGNTIYF TGTGCCAGTCTCGGGCACTCTGGAAACACCATATATTTT
many TRBJ1-2 - TRBV30 CAWSVTANYGYTF TGTGCCTGGAGTGTTACCGCTAACTATGGCTACACCTTC
few TRBJ1-1 TRBD1 TRBV6-1 CASSEQGALNTEAFF TGTGCCAGCAGTGAGCAGGGGGCATTGAACACTGAAGCTTTCTTT
many TRBJ2-3 - TRBV6-2/TRBV6-3 CASSYSPSTDTQYF TGTGCCAGCAGTTACTCGCCTAGCACAGATACGCAGTATTTT
few TRBJ2-7 TRBD1 TRBV10-3 CAIRHGTESYEQYF TGTGCCATCAGGCACGGGACAGAGTCATACGAGCAGTACTTC
- TRBJ2-5 - TRBV7-9 CASSVYREQETQYF TGTGCCAGCAGCGTCTACAGGGAACAAGAGACCCAGTACTTC
- TRBJ2-7 TRBD1 TRBV9 CASSVGGTAYEQYF TGTGCCAGCAGCGTAGGAGGGACAGCCTACGAGCAGTACTTC
many TRBJ1-6 - TRBV2 CASSESLGGGVTNSPLHF TGTGCCAGCAGTGAATCCCTCGGGGGGGGCGTAACGAATTCACCCCTCCACTTT
many TRBJ2-5 - TRBV20-1 CSARDQETQYF TGCAGTGCTAGAGATCAAGAGACCCAGTACTTC
- TRBJ1-1 TRBD1 TRBV20-1 CSASTDRGLVVGTEAFF TGCAGTGCCAGTACCGACAGGGGGCTGGTGGTCGGCACTGAAGCTTTCTTT
- TRBJ2-7 - TRBV4-1 CASSQDTQRQPYEQYF TGCGCCAGCAGCCAAGATACCCAGCGGCAGCCTTACGAGCAGTACTTC
- TRBJ2-3 TRBD2 TRBV15 CATSRGLAADTQYF TGTGCCACCAGCAGGGGACTAGCAGCAGATACGCAGTATTTT
few TRBJ2-1 - TRBV7-8 CASSLQPIRDEQFF TGTGCCAGCAGCTTACAACCTATACGGGATGAGCAGTTCTTC
many TRBJ2-7 - TRBV11-3 CASSLRQGGFSYEQYF TGTGCCAGCAGCCTAAGACAGGGAGGGTTCTCCTACGAGCAGTACTTC
- TRBJ2-7 - TRBV20-1 CSARGRGLYEQYF TGCAGTGCCCGGGGGCGGGGCCTCTACGAGCAGTACTTC
few TRBJ1-1 - TRBV27 CASSVQGRGTTEAFF TGTGCCAGCAGCGTTCAGGGGAGGGGAACCACTGAAGCTTTCTTT
many TRBJ1-5 - TRBV20-1 CSATRTASNQPQHF TGCAGTGCTACCCGGACAGCAAGCAATCAGCCCCAGCATTTT
few TRBJ2-1 TRBD2 TRBV13 CASSPPTSEHEQFF TGTGCCAGCAGCCCCCCCACTAGCGAACATGAGCAGTTCTTC
few TRBJ1-4 - TRBV14 CASSPRTNEKLFF TGTGCCAGCAGCCCCAGAACTAATGAAAAACTGTTTTTT
- TRBJ2-7 - TRBV28 CASTYRGKGAYEQYF TGTGCCAGCACTTACCGCGGGAAGGGGGCCTACGAGCAGTACTTC
- TRBJ2-2 - TRBV11-2 CASSLARGGGNTGELFF TGTGCCAGCAGCTTAGCCAGGGGCGGGGGGAACACCGGGGAGCTGTTTTTT
- TRBJ2-3 TRBD1 TRBV7-3 CASSVTGQRTDTQYF TGTGCCAGCAGCGTAACGGGACAGCGCACAGATACGCAGTATTTT
many TRBJ2-3 - TRBV28 CASSFVSTDTQYF TGTGCCAGCAGTTTTGTAAGCACAGATACGCAGTATTTT
few TRBJ2-7 - TRBV29-1 CSVVSGAAYEQYF TGCAGCGTTGTCTCAGGGGCCGCCTACGAGCAGTACTTC
many TRBJ1-1 - TRBV6-5 CASSYSNTEAFF TGTGCCAGCAGTTACTCGAACACTGAAGCTTTCTTT
- TRBJ1-3 - TRBV6-1 CASSRLNTIYF TGTGCCAGCAGCCGTTTAAACACCATATATTTT
many TRBJ1-2 - TRBV30 CARSRDYGYTF TGTGCCCGCAGCAGGGACTATGGCTACACCTTC
- TRBJ2-6 TRBD1 TRBV2 CASRWGQGAPSGANVLTF TGTGCCAGCAGATGGGGACAGGGGGCTCCCTCTGGGGCCAACGTCCTGACTTTC
many TRBJ2-2 - TRBV6-1 CATSNGGFGELFF TGTGCCACCTCTAATGGAGGTTTCGGGGAGCTGTTTTTT
many TRBJ1-1 - TRBV7-2 CASSLSIRTESSNTEAFF TGTGCCAGCAGCTTAAGTATCCGGACAGAAAGTTCTAACACTGAAGCTTTCTTT
- TRBJ1-1 - TRBV25-1 CASSVRGLFVTEAFF TGTGCCAGCAGTGTAAGAGGGCTTTTTGTAACTGAAGCTTTCTTT
- TRBJ2-7 - TRBV4-3 CASSQHSGTYYEQYF TGCGCCAGCAGCCAGCACTCCGGGACTTACTACGAGCAGTACTTC
few TRBJ2-5 TRBD2 TRBV6-2/TRBV6-3 CASSSTSWETQYF TGTGCCAGCAGTTCGACTAGCTGGGAGACCCAGTACTTC
many TRBJ2-3 TRBD2 TRBV6-2/TRBV6-3 CASSYRLAGVADTQYF TGTGCCAGCAGTTACAGGCTAGCGGGAGTCGCAGATACGCAGTATTTT
many TRBJ2-3 TRBD2 TRBV28 CASSFWAGGASTQYF TGTGCCAGCAGTTTTTGGGCGGGGGGGGCAAGTACGCAGTATTTT
- TRBJ2-7 - TRBV4-2 CASSQDFVAADPSEQYF TGTGCCAGCAGCCAAGATTTTGTTGCCGCGGATCCATCCGAGCAGTACTTC
few TRBJ1-1 TRBD1 TRBV19 CASGRTGATEAFF TGTGCCAGTGGTAGGACAGGGGCCACTGAAGCTTTCTTT
few TRBJ2-7 TRBD1 TRBV24-1 CATSDSDRPYEQYF TGTGCCACCAGTGATTCGGACAGGCCCTACGAGCAGTACTTC
- TRBJ2-6 - TRBV19 CASSRRPLSGANVLTF TGTGCCAGCTCAAGGCGCCCCCTCTCTGGGGCCAACGTCCTGACTTTC
- TRBJ2-1 TRBD2 TRBV7-7 CASSRRGGSYNEQFF TGTGCTAGCAGCCGCCGGGGGGGCTCCTACAATGAGCAGTTCTTC
many TRBJ2-5 - TRBV7-9 CASSPNSGAGRETQYF TGTGCCAGCAGCCCAAACTCGGGAGCGGGTAGAGAGACCCAGTACTTC
- TRBJ2-5 - TRBV27 CASSLEGGEETQYF TGTGCCAGCAGTTTGGAGGGGGGGGAGGAGACCCAGTATTTC
many TRBJ2-3 - TRBV5-8 CASSLTRTDTQYF TGTGCCAGCAGCTTGACACGCACAGATACGCAGTATTTT
- TRBJ1-3 - TRBV20-1 CSARVGIGNTIYF TGCAGTGCTAGGGTGGGGATCGGAAACACCATATATTTT
many TRBJ1-5 - TRBV7-8 CASSPMEGNNQPQHF TGTGCCAGCAGCCCTATGGAAGGTAACAATCAGCCCCAGCATTTT